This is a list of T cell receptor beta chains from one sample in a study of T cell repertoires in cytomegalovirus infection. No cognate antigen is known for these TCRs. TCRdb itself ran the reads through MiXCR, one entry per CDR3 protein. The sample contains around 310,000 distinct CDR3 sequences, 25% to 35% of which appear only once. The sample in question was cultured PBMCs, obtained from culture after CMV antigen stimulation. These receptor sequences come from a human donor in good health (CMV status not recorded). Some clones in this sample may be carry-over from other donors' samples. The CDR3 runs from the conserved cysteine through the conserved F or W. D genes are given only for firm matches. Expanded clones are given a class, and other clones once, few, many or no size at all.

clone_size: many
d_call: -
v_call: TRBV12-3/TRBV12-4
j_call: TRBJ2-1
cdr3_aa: CASSLTGRAYNEQFF
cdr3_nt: TGTGCCAGCAGTCTCACAGGGAGGGCTTACAATGAGCAGTTCTTC

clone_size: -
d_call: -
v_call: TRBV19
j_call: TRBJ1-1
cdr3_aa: CASSTGADTEAFF
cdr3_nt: TGTGCCAGTAGTACAGGGGCTGACACTGAAGCTTTCTTT

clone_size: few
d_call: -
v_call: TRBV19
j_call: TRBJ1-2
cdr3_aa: CASSASTHYGYTF
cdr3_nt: TGTGCCAGTAGTGCCAGCACCCATTATGGCTACACCTTC

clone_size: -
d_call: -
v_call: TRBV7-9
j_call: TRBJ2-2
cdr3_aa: CASSLASGDTGELFF
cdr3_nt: TGTGCCAGCAGCTTAGCATCCGGGGACACCGGGGAGCTGTTTTTT

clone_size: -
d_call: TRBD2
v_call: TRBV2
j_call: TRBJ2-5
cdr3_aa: CASSGTSGGGETQYF
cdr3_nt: TGTGCCAGCAGTGGCACTAGCGGGGGAGGGGAGACCCAGTACTTC

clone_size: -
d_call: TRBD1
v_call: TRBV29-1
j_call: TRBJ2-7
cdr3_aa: CSVGTRQGANEQYF
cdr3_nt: TGCAGCGTTGGTACGAGACAGGGGGCTAACGAGCAGTACTTC

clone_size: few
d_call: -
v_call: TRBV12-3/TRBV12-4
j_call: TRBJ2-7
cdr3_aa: CASSGENEQYF
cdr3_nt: TGTGCCAGTTCAGGGGAAAACGAGCAGTACTTC

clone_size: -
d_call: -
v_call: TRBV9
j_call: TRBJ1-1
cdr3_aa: CASGQTGNTEAFF
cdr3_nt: TGTGCCAGCGGACAGACGGGGAACACTGAAGCTTTCTTT

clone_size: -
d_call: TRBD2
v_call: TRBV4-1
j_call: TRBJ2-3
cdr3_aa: CASSQDASGRTGTDTQYF
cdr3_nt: TGCGCCAGCAGCCAAGATGCTAGCGGGAGAACTGGTACAGATACGCAGTATTTT

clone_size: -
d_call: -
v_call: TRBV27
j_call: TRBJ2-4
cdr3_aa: CASSSRTTAKNIQYF
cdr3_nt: TGTGCCAGCAGTTCCAGGACAACCGCCAAAAACATTCAGTACTTC

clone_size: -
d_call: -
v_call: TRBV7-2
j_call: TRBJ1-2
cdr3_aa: CASSSGTLFYGYTF
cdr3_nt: TGTGCCAGCAGCTCCGGGACACTTTTCTATGGCTACACCTTC

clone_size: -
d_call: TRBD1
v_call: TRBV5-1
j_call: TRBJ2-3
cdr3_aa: CASSLAGQGIDTQYF
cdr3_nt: TGCGCCAGCAGCCTGGCCGGACAGGGTATCGATACGCAGTATTTT

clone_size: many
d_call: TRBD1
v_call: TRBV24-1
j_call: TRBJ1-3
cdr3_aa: CATSDYDRGGNTIYF
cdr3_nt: TGTGCCACCAGTGATTATGACAGGGGTGGAAACACCATATATTTT

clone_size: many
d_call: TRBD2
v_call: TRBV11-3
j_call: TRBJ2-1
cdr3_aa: CASSLRGGRAGSEQFF
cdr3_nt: TGTGCCAGCAGCCTCCGGGGCGGGAGGGCTGGAAGTGAGCAGTTCTTC

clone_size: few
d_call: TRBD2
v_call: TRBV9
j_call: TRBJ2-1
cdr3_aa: CASSARGGRAQNEQFF
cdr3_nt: TGTGCCAGCAGCGCGAGAGGCGGGAGGGCCCAGAATGAGCAGTTCTTC

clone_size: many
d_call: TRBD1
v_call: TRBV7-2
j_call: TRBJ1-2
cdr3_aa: CASSGQGSYGYTF
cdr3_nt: TGTGCCAGCAGCGGACAGGGGTCCTATGGCTACACCTTC

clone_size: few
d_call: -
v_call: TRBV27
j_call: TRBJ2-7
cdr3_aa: CASLDLRTGNPEQYF
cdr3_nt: TGTGCCAGCCTGGATCTTAGAACAGGGAACCCCGAGCAGTACTTC

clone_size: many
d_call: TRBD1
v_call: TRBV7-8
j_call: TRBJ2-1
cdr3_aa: CASSLGQGSPFF
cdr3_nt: TGTGCCAGCAGCTTGGGACAGGGATCGCCGTTCTTC

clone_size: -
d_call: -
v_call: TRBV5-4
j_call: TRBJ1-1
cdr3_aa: CASRGAGREFGGTEAFF
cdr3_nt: TGTGCCAGCAGGGGGGCCGGCAGGGAATTCGGGGGCACTGAAGCTTTCTTT

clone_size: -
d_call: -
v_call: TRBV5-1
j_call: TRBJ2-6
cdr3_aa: CASSSTGGAGANVLTF
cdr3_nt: TGCGCCAGCAGTTCAACGGGGGGCGCTGGGGCCAACGTCCTGACTTTC

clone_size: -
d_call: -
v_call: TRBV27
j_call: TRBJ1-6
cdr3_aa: CASSLRQDNSPLHF
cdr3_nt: TGTGCCAGCAGTTTGCGGCAGGATAATTCACCCCTCCACTTT

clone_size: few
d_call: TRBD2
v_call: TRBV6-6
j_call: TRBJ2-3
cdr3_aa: CASSWEGWDTQYF
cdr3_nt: TGTGCCAGCAGTTGGGAGGGGTGGGATACGCAGTATTTT

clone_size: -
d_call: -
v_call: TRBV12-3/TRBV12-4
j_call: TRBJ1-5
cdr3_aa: CASSVGQVRPQHF
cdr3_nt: TGTGCCAGCAGTGTCGGGCAGGTGAGGCCCCAGCATTTT

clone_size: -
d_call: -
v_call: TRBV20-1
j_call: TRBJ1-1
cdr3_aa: CSATPGNTEAFF
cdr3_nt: TGCAGTGCCACCCCGGGAAACACTGAAGCTTTCTTT

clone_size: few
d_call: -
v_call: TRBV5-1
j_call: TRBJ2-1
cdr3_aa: CASSSPAESSYNEQFF
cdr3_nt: TGCGCCAGCAGCTCCCCAGCGGAGAGCTCCTACAATGAGCAGTTCTTC

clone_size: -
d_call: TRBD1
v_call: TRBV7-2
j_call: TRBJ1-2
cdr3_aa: CASSPRQGTSYGYTF
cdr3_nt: TGTGCCAGCAGCCCCCGACAGGGAACTAGCTATGGCTACACCTTC

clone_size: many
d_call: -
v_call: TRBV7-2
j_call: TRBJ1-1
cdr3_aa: CASSLQGSWATEAFF
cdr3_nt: TGTGCCAGCAGCTTGCAGGGGAGCTGGGCAACTGAAGCTTTCTTT

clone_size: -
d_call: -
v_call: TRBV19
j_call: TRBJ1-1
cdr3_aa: CASTADISPSTEAFF
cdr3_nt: TGTGCCAGTACCGCGGACATCTCCCCAAGCACTGAAGCTTTCTTT

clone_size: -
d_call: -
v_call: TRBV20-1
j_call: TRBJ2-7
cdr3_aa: CSGQLTYEQYF
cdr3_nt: TGCAGTGGTCAACTTACCTACGAGCAGTACTTC

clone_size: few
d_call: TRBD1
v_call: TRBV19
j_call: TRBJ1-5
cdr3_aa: CASRDGQGGPPQHF
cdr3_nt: TGTGCCAGCAGGGATGGACAGGGAGGTCCGCCCCAGCATTTT

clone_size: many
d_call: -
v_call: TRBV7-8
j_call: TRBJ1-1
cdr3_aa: CASSLFSREAFF
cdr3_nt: TGTGCCAGCAGCTTATTCAGCCGTGAAGCTTTCTTT

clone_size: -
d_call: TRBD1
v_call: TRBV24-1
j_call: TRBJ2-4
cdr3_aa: CATSDPKGTGRDIQYF
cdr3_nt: TGTGCCACCAGTGACCCCAAAGGGACAGGACGAGACATTCAGTACTTC

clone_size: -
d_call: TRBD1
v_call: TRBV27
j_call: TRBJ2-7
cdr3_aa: CASSSRTGTGGNEQYF
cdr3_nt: TGTGCCAGCAGTTCTCGAACCGGGACAGGGGGCAACGAGCAGTACTTC

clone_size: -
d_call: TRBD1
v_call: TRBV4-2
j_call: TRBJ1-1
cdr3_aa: CASSQGGQGITEAFF
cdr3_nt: TGTGCCAGCAGCCAAGGGGGACAGGGGATAACTGAAGCTTTCTTT

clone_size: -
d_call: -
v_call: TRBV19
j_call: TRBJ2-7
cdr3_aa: CATRRRDISYEQYF
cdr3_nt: TGTGCCACCAGGCGCCGGGACATCTCCTACGAGCAGTACTTC

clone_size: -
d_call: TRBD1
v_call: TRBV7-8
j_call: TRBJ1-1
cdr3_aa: CASSSAGTGPTEAFF
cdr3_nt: TGTGCCAGCAGCTCAGCCGGGACAGGGCCCACTGAAGCTTTCTTT

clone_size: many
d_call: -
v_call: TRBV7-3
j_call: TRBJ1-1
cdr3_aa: CASTLGGMNTEAFF
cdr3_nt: TGTGCCAGCACCCTCGGGGGGATGAACACTGAAGCTTTCTTT

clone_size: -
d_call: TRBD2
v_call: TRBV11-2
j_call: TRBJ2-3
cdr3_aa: CASSPLERGGGDTQYF
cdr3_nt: TGTGCCAGCAGCCCTTTGGAGCGGGGGGGCGGAGATACGCAGTATTTT

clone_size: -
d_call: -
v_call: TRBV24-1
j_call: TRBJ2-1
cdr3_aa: CATSDFRQGDYNEQFF
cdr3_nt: TGTGCCACCAGTGATTTTCGGCAGGGTGACTACAATGAGCAGTTCTTC

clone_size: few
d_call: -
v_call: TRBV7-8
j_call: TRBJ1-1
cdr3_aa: CASSFAQSVWTEAFF
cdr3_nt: TGTGCCAGCAGCTTTGCCCAGAGTGTTTGGACTGAAGCTTTCTTT

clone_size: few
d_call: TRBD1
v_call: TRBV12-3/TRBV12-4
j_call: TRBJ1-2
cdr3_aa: CASSSRQGALDGYTF
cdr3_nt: TGTGCCAGCAGTTCGAGACAGGGGGCATTGGATGGCTACACCTTC

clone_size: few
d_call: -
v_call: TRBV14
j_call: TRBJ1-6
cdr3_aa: CASSQVVSQEISYNSPLHF
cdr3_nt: TGTGCCAGCAGCCAAGTTGTTTCCCAAGAGATCTCCTATAATTCACCCCTCCACTTT

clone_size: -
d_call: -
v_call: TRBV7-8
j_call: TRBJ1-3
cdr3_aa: CASSLWSVESGNTIYF
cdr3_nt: TGTGCCAGCAGCCTATGGTCGGTGGAAAGTGGAAACACCATATATTTT

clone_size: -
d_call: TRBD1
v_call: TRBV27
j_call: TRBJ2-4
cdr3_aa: CASSLSTGVTKNIQYF
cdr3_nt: TGTGCCAGCAGTCTGTCGACAGGGGTTACCAAAAACATTCAGTACTTC

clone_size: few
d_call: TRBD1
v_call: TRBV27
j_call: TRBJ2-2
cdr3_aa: CASSSKGQGYTGELFF
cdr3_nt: TGTGCCAGCAGTTCTAAAGGACAGGGGTACACCGGGGAGCTGTTTTTT

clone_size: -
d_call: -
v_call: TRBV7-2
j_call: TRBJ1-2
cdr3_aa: CASGSPGIGGYTF
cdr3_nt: TGTGCCAGCGGCTCCCCAGGGATCGGGGGCTACACCTTC

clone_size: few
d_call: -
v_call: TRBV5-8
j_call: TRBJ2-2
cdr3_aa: CASSLAGRRSNTGELFF
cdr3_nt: TGTGCCAGCAGCTTGGCGGGCAGGAGGTCGAACACCGGGGAGCTGTTTTTT

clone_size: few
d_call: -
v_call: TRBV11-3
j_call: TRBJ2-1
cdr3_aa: CASSLDSRNEQFF
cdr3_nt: TGTGCCAGCAGCTTAGATTCCCGGAACGAGCAGTTCTTC

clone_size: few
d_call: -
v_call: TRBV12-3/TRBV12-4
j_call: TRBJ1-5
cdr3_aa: CASSLESQYSNQPQHF
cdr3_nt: TGTGCCAGCAGCCTCGAAAGCCAGTATAGCAATCAGCCCCAGCATTTT

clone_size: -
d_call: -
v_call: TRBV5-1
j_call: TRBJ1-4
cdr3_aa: CASSLGQVTDEKLFF
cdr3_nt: TGCGCCAGCAGCTTGGGACAGGTCACCGATGAAAAACTGTTTTTT

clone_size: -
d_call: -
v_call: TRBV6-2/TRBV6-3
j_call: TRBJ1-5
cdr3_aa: CASREGGGNQPQHF
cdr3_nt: TGTGCCAGCCGGGAGGGGGGGGGCAATCAGCCCCAGCATTTT

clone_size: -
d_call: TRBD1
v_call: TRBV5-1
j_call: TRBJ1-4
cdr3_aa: CASSTEGQRIEKLFF
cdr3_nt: TGCGCCAGCAGCACGGAGGGACAGCGCATAGAAAAACTGTTTTTT

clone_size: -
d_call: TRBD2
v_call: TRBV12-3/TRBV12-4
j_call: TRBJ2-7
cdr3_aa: CASSFLAGAGEQYF
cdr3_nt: TGTGCCAGCAGTTTTCTAGCGGGAGCGGGCGAGCAGTACTTC

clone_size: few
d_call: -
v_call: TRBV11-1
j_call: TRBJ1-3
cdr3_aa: CASSPYPGNTIYF
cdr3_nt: TGTGCCAGCAGCCCTTACCCTGGAAACACCATATATTTT